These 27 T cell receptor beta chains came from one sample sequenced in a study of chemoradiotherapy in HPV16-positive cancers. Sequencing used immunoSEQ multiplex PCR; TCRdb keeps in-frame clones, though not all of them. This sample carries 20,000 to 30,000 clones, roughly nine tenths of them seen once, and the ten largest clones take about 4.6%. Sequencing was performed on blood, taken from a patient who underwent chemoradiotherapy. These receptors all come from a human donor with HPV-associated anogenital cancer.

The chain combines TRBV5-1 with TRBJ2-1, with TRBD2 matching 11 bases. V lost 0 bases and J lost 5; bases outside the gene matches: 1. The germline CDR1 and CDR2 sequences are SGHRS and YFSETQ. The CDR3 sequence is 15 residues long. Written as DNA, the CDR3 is TGCGCCAGCAGCTTGGCTAGCGGGAGGAACAATGAGCAGTTCTTC. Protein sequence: CASSLASGRNNEQFF.

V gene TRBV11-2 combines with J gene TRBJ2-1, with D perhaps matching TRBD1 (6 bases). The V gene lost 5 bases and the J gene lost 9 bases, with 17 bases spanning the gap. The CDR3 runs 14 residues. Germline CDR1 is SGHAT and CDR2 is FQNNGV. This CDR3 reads CASSVQQGRTEQFF. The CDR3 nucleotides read TGTGCCAGCAGCGTACAGCAGGGGCGTACTGAGCAGTTCTTC.

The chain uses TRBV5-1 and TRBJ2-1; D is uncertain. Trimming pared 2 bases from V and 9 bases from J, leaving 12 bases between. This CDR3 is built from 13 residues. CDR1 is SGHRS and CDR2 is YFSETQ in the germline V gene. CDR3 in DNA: TGCGCCAGCAGCTTTACTCCCCTGGGTGAGCAGTTCTTC. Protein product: CASSFTPLGEQFF.

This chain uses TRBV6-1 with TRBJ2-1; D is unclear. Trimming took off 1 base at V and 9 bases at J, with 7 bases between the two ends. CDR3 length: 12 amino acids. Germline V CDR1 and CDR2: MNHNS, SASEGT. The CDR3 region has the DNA TGTGCCAGCAGTGAAGTTAGAGTTGAGCAGTTCTTC. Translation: CASSEVRVEQFF.

CDR3 sequence: CASKRGPEGKETQYF. CDR3 nucleotides: TGTGCCAGCAAACGCGGCCCGGAGGGGAAAGAGACCCAGTACTTC. The chain carries TRBV6-5 and TRBJ2-5, with TRBD2 as a possible D gene (6 bases). CDR3 length equals 15 residues. Trimming removed 7 bases from V and 3 bases from J, with 18 bases in between. Germline values: CDR1 MNHEY, CDR2 SVGAGI.

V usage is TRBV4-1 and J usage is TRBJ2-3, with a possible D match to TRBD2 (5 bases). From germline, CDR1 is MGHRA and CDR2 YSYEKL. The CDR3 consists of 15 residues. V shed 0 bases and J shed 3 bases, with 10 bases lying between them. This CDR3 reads CASSQELTTTDTQYF. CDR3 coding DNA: TGCGCCAGCAGCCAAGAGTTGACTACTACAGATACGCAGTATTTT.

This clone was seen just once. The CDR3, as DNA: TGTGCCAGCGCCAAATCGGACAGCAATGAGCAGTTCTTC. Residues: CASAKSDSNEQFF. The chain employs TRBV7-7 and TRBJ2-1; a weak D match, TRBD1 (6 bases). From germline, CDR1 is SSHAT and CDR2 FNYEAQ (reference sequence). The CDR3 extends over 13 amino acids. V was trimmed by 8 bases and J by 6 bases, leaving 14 bases between them.

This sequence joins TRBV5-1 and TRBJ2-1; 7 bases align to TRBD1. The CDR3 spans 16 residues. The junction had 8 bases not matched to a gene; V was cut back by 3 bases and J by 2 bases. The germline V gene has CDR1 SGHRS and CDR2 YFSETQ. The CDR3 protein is CASSSTGRKTYNEQFF. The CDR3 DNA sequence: TGCGCCAGCAGCTCGACAGGGCGAAAGACCTACAATGAGCAGTTCTTC. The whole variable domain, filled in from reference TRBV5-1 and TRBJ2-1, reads KAGVTQTPRYLIKTRGQQVTLSCSPISGHRSVSWYQQTPGQGLQFLFEYFSETQRNKGNFPGRFSGRQFSNSRSEMNVSTLELGDSALYLCASSSTGRKTYNEQFFGPGTRLTVL.

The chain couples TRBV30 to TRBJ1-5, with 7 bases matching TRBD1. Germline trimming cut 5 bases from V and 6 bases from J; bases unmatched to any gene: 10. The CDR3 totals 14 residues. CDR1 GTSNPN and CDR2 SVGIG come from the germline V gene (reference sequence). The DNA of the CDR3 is TGTGCCTGGGAGAAAGACAGGGTCCGTCAGCCCCAGCATTTT. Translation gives CAWEKDRVRQPQHF.

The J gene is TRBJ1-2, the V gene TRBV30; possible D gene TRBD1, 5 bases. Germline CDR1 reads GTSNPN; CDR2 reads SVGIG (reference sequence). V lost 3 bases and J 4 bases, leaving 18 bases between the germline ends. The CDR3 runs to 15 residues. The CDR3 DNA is TGTGCCTGGAGCCCACCATGGGGGACCGGCTATGGCTACACCTTC. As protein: CAWSPPWGTGYGYTF.

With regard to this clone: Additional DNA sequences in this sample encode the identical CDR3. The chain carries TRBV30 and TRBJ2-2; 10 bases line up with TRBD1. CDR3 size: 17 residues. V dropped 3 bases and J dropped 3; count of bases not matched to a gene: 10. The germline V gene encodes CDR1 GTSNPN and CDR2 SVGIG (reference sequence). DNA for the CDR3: TGTGCCTGGAGCGCCTCCAGAGGACAGGGGGACACCGGGGAGCTGTTTTTT. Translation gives CAWSASRGQGDTGELFF.

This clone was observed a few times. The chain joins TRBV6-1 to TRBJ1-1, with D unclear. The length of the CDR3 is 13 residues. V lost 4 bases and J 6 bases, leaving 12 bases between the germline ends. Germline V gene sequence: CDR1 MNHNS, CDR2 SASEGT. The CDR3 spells CASSGGLSPEAFF. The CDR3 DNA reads TGTGCCAGCAGTGGCGGACTATCCCCTGAAGCTTTCTTT.

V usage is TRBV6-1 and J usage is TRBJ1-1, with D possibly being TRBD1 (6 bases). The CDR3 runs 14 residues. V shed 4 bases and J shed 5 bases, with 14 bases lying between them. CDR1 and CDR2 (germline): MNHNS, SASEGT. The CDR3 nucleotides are TGTGCCAGCAGTGTAGCAGGGCAGGGGACTGAAGCTTTCTTT. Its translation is CASSVAGQGTEAFF.

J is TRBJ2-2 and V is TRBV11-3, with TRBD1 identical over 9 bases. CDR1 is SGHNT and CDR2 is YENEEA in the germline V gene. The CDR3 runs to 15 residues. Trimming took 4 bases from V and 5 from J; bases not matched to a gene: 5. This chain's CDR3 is CASSWYRGQTGELFF. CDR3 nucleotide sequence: TGTGCCAGCAGCTGGTACAGGGGGCAGACCGGGGAGCTGTTTTTT. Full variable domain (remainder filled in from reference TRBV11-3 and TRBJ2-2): EAGVVQSPRYKIIEKKQPVAFWCNPISGHNTLYWYLQNLGQGPELLIRYENEEAVDDSQLPKDRFSAERLKGVDSTLKIQPAELGDSAVYLCASSWYRGQTGELFFGEGSRLTVL.

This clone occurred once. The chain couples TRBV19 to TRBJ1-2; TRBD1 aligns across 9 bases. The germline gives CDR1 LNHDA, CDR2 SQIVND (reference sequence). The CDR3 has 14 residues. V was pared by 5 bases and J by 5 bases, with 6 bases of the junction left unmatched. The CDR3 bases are TGTGCCAGTAGTGAAACCGGGACAGGGTATGGCTACACCTTC. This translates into CASSETGTGYGYTF.

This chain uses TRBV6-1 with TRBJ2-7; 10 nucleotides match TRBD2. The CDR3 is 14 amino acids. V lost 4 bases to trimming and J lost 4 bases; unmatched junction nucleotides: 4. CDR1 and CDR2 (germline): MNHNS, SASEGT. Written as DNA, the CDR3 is TGTGCCAGCAGTGTCGCTAGCGGGAGTTACGAGCAGTACTTC. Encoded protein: CASSVASGSYEQYF.

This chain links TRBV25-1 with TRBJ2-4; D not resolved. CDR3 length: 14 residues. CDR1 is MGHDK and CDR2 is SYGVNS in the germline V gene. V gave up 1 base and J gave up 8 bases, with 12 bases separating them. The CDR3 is CASSEWVREDIQYF. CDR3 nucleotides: TGTGCCAGCAGTGAATGGGTCCGTGAGGACATTCAGTACTTC.

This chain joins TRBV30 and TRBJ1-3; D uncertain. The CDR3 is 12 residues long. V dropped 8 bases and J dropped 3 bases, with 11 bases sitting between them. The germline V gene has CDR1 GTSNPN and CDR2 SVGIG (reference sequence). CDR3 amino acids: CALGPGGNTIYF. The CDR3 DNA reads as TGTGCCCTGGGTCCAGGTGGAAACACCATATATTTT.

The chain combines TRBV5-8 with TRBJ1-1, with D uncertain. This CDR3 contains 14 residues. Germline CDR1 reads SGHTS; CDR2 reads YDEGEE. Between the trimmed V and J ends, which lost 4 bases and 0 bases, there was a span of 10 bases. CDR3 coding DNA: TGTGCCAGCAGCCCCTTACAGCTGAACACTGAAGCTTTCTTT. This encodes CASSPLQLNTEAFF.

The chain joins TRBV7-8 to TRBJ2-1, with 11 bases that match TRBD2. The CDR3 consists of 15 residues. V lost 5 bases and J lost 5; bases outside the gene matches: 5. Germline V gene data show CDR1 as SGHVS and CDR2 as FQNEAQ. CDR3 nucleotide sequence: TGTGCCAGCAGCCCACTAGCGGGAGTAAACAATGAGCAGTTCTTC. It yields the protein CASSPLAGVNNEQFF.

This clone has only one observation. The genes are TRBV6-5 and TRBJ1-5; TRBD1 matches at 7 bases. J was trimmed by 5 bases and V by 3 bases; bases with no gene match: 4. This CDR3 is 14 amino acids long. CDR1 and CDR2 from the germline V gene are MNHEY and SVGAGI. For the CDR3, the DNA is TGTGCCAGCAGTTATCGTGGACAGGATCAGCCCCAGCATTTT. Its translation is CASSYRGQDQPQHF.

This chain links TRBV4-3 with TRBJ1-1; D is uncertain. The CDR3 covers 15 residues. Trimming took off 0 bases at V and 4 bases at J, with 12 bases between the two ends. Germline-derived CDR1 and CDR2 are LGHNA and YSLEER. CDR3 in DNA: TGCGCCAGCAGCCAAGATGGCTCAGGAGGCACTGAAGCTTTCTTT. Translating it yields CASSQDGSGGTEAFF.

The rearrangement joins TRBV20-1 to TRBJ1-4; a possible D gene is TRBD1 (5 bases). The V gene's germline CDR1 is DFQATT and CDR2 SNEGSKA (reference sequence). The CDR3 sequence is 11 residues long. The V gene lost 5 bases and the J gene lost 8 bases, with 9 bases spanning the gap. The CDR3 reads CSAARDEKLFF. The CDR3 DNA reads TGCAGTGCTGCCCGGGACGAAAAACTGTTTTTT.

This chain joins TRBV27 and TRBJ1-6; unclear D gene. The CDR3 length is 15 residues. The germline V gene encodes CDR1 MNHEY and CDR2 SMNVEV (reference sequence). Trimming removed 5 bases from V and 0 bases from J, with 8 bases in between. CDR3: CASSPGRSYNSPLHF. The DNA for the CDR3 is TGTGCCAGCAGTCCGGGTCGCTCCTATAATTCACCCCTCCACTTT.

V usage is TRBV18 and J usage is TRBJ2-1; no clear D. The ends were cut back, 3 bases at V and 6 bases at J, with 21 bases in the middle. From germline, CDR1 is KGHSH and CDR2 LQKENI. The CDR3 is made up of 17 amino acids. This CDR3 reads CASSPSGGSVTGNEQFF. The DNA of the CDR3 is TGTGCCAGCTCACCTTCTGGCGGCAGTGTCACGGGCAATGAGCAGTTCTTC.

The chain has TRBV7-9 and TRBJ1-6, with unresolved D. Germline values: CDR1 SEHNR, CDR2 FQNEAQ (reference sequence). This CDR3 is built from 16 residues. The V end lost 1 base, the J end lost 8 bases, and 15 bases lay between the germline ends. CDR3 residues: CASSLVDVDWDSPLHF. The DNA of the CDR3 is TGTGCCAGCAGCTTAGTTGACGTTGACTGGGATTCACCCCTCCACTTT.

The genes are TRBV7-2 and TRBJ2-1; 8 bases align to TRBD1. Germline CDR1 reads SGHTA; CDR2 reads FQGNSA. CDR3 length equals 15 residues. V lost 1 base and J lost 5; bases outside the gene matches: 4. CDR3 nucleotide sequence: TGTGCCAGCAGCTTAGGCGGACAGGGTAACAATGAGCAGTTCTTC. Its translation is CASSLGGQGNNEQFF.